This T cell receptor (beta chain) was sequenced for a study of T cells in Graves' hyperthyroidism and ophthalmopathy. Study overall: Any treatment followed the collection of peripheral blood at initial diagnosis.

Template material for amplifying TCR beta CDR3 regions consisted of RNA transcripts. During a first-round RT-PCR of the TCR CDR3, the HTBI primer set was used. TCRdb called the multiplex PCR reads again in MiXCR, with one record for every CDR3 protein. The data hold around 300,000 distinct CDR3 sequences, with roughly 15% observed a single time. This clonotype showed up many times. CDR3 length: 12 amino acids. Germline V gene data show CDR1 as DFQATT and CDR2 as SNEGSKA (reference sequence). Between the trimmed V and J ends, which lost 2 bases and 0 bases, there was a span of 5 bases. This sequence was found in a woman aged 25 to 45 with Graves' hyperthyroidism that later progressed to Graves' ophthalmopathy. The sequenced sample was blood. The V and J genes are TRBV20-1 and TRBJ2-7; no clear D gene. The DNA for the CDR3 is TGCAGTGCTAGAAAGAGCTCCTACGAGCAGTACTTC. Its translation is CSARKSSYEQYF.